This T cell receptor beta chain was found in a study of lymphopenia after photon versus proton radiotherapy (dated 2019 in TCRdb). Broadly, across the study: The immunological effects of photon versus proton radiation therapy were compared in patients with gastrointestinal tumors who developed high-grade lymphopenia. The cohort comprised 20 patients with gastrointestinal tumors who received either photon or proton therapy and then developed lymphopenia. The goal of the study was to describe how the two radiation modalities differ in their effects on the immune system.

For this chain, trimming is 10 bases at the V end and 6 bases at the J end, and the number of junction bases without a gene match is 16. Sequences SGHNT (CDR1) and YENEEA (CDR2) are obtained from the germline V gene. Taken from cysteine to phenylalanine, the CDR3 has 15 residues. The sequence is cut down to CDR3 DNA, 45 bases in frame from base 1. The paper as a whole reports these results and caveats: After the lymphocyte count nadir, repertoires from photon-treated patients showed oligoclonal expansion, particularly of CD8+ Temra cells, and this expansion drove the decline in diversity. The survival association was examined only in patients who died, and the authors described better survival with proton therapy as a possibility, not as a demonstrated result. Across the cohort, an inverse correlation was found between a larger post-nadir drop in TCR diversity and overall survival time among patients who died. During treatment, patients who received proton therapy stayed relatively stable, whereas patients who received photon therapy lost naive T cells and TCR diversity and gained effector/memory populations.

Preparation of the library involved the immunoSEQ multiplex PCR assay. T cell repertoires were profiled by deep sequencing of rearranged TCR beta loci, alongside multiparametric flow cytometry. TCRdb re-hosts the immuneACCESS table, in-frame sequences only. Its copies lack some clones; in the studies checked, an unresolved V gene accounts for under half of them, and the cause for the rest is not known. This sample comprises roughly 41,000 clones, over 65% of them detected only once. The ten largest clones capture 2.5% to 3.5% of the sample. This clone was seen just once. There is no known antigen for this receptor. Base quality data are lacking; no much larger clone is found one base away.

The source was peripheral blood, collected from a patient treated with photon-based radiotherapy. The rearranged segments are TRBV11-3 and TRBJ2-7, with 9 bases aligning to TRBD2. This TCR derives from a man between 45 and 60 years old with gastric cancer. The base sequence is TGTGCCACCCGTCCTTGTCAAAGGCGGGAGGGCGAGCAGTACTTC. Its protein is CATRPCQRREGEQYF.